Only one count was recorded for the clone carrying this T cell receptor (beta chain). Its specificity is not known. These data are taken from a study of vaccination effects on CD4 cells after COVID-19. Only in-frame clones appear in the TCRdb table, and some are missing; sequencing was by immunoSEQ multiplex PCR. Among 75,000 to 100,000 clones, around four fifths were seen once, and the ten largest hold 1.1%. The study's findings and limits: A shortage of convalescent patients and an absence of early post-infection timepoints characterized the study.

Pools of viral peptides were used by the ViraFEST assay to expand antigen-specific CD4+ T cells ahead of sequencing. Investigators separated out CD4+ T cells once 10 days of culture had passed. Either the mRNA-1273 or the BNT162b2 vaccine was given to participants as two doses. The healthy vaccine recipients, who had no prior SARS-CoV-2 infection, showed negative nucleocapsid antibodies. This CDR3 spans 17 amino acids. The rearrangement links TRBV21-1 to TRBJ2-4. TRBV21-1 is listed as a pseudogene. Source: CD4+ T cells from PBMCs cultured with HCoV-OC43 spike peptides, taken after COVID-19 vaccination. Subset: HCoV-OC43 spike overlapping peptide pool stimulation. This clonotype was obtained from a human donor who received a COVID-19 vaccine. The CDR3 bases are TGTGCCAGCAGCAAAGAAAAGGGCTCTGTTACCAAAAACATTCAGTACTTC. Its protein is CASSKEKGSVTKNIQYF.